This is a list of T cell receptor beta chains from one sample in a study of T cells in tuberculosis. This table comes from immunoSEQ multiplex PCR, and its TCRdb copy is limited to in-frame clones, with some not included. The data contain tens of thousands of clones, nearly 90% of them singletons. Sequencing was performed on PBMCs, taken at tuberculosis diagnosis. The receptors here all came from an adult with tuberculosis. Each CDR3 is given without its conserved first and last residue. Expanded clones get a size class; other rows say once, few or many, or leave the size out.

v_call,clone_size,cdr3_aa
TRBV11-2,-,ASSLDPTSYNEQF
TRBV9,-,ASSASGRAENEQF
TRBV30,-,AWSVLRTLNTGELF
TRBV7-8,few,ATYLANYGYT
TRBV7-5,-,ARSPPGLYQDGLAGGDHEQY
TRBV4-3,-,ASSQALGSSIHTQY
TRBV28,-,ASSPQTGGGEKLF
TRBV5-8,-,ASSLPGFTGELF
TRBV6-1,few,ATTLGGAMDGYT
TRBV28,few,ASRIGQGFGYT
TRBV4-1,-,ASSQESTRTGGSEPQH
TRBV4-1,-,ASSQTLRDIGNTIY
TRBV6-6,-,ASTRDRGMGKNIQY
TRBV5-1,-,ASSLVRGMTSPLH
TRBV30,-,AWSVLARVTYEQY
TRBV5-1,-,ASSVGPGDSYNEQF
TRBV2,-,ASRAGETQY
TRBV6-6,-,ASSHLFWETQY
TRBV7-9,-,ASSPGVGMNTEAF
TRBV25-1,-,ASELDYEQY
TRBV30,-,AWSGLTTLPGNEQF
TRBV6-1,-,ASSEGAPSTDTQY
TRBV30,once,AWSFLGIYQPQH
TRBV10-3,-,AISESSVGGGYT
TRBV18,-,ASSPLGEDTQY
TRBV6-5,-,ASSLYSGANVLT
TRBV9,-,ASSGRASYEQY
TRBV5-1,-,ASSLLAGVTDTQY
TRBV6-4,-,ASSGQATDTQY
TRBV20-1,-,SARVLDTQY
TRBV27,-,ASSLVRGSPLH
TRBV6-1,-,ASSPGGTAYEQY
TRBV28,once,ASLGTSGSSYNEQF
TRBV5-1,-,ASSLVNAYNEQF
TRBV6-1,-,ASRILEAGSSF
TRBV7-2,-,ASRGTASLGEQY
TRBV7-8,-,ASSLLRDTQY
TRBV9,few,ASSPSPGTAGYT
TRBV30,-,AWTAGRSYNEQF
TRBV28,-,ASTFFSPGVNEKLF
TRBV27,-,ASSLSTTGGRYT
TRBV10-3,-,AIRGTGRGGEAF
TRBV12-5,-,ASGPGIGQPQH
TRBV28,-,ASSLLGAGGAYSNQPQH
TRBV6-9,-,ASSFAIEDTEAF
TRBV28,once,ASSYARGLYNSPLH
TRBV10-3,few,AISEVAGGGNTQY
TRBV5-1,-,ASSLDRNQPQH
TRBV29-1,-,SVTTQASGEAF
TRBV1,-,TSNRTSGSPPGELF
TRBV29-1,-,SVKSGDQPQH